The 32 T cell receptor beta chains presented below share a single source sample, sequenced in a study of T-cell reconstitution after alpha-beta-depleted transplantation in children. Preparation of the TCRbeta library involved a method that used unique molecular identifiers. TCRdb re-called the PCR reads through MiXCR, storing one row per CDR3 protein. The table lists approximately 350,000 distinct CDR3 sequences, approximately 12% of them singletons. The sample consisted of PBMCs, taken from the stem cell graft. The receptors come from a human donor who donated a stem cell graft to a child with Fanconi anemia.

The chain uses TRBV7-9 and TRBJ2-1; D is ambiguous. The germline V and J ends were trimmed by 2 bases and 5 bases, with 7 bases remaining between them. CDR1 and CDR2 (germline): SEHNR, FQNEAQ (reference sequence). This CDR3 contains 13 residues. The CDR3 region is CASSLWTNNEQFF. The CDR3 DNA reads as TGTGCCAGCAGCTTATGGACGAACAATGAGCAGTTCTTC. The variable domain in full, with the rest retrieved from reference TRBV7-9 and TRBJ2-1, is DTGVSQNPRHKITKRGQNVTFRCDPISEHNRLYWYRQTLGQGPEFLTYFQNEAQLEKSRLLSDRFSAERPKGSFSTLEIQRTEQGDSAMYLCASSLWTNNEQFFGPGTRLTVL.

This clonotype was detected many times. This chain links TRBV24-1 with TRBJ2-1; D may be TRBD2 (5 bases). V shed 4 bases and J shed 7 bases, with 10 bases lying between them. CDR3 length equals 13 residues. The germline V gene encodes CDR1 KGHDR and CDR2 SFDVKD. The CDR3 here is CATSEIRDNEQFF. In DNA, the CDR3 is TGTGCCACCAGTGAGATCCGGGATAATGAGCAGTTCTTC.

This clonotype has only a few counts. The CDR3 DNA sequence: TGTGCCAGCAATCCTACGGGACAGGGATATAATTCACCCCTCCACTTT. Translated, it gives CASNPTGQGYNSPLHF. The V gene is TRBV27, the J gene TRBJ1-6; TRBD1 matches at 9 bases. The CDR3 runs 16 residues. The trim removed 7 bases at V and 4 bases at J, leaving 8 bases unmatched. Germline assignment: CDR1 MNHEY and CDR2 SMNVEV (reference sequence).

The rearrangement joins TRBV5-1 to TRBJ1-6; no clear D gene. Trimming cost V 0 bases and J 7 bases, with 11 bases left between them. CDR3 length equals 15 residues. Germline-derived CDR1 and CDR2 are SGHRS and YFSETQ. CDR3 protein: CASSLELKRNSPLHF. In DNA, the CDR3 is TGCGCCAGCAGCTTGGAACTCAAACGGAATTCACCCCTCCACTTT.

This clonotype was detected ten times or more. The chain links TRBV5-1 to TRBJ1-1; 7 nucleotides agree with TRBD1. Looked up from germline, CDR1 is SGHRS and CDR2 is YFSETQ. V shed 4 bases and J 11 bases; nucleotides not matched to a gene: 11. The CDR3 covers 13 residues. CDR3 DNA: TGCGCCAGCAGCATGGGGACAGAAGAATACGCTTTCTTT. This encodes CASSMGTEEYAFF.

This clonotype appeared many times. The chain combines TRBV20-1 with TRBJ2-3, with no clear D. The CDR3 has 14 amino acids. Germline CDR1 is DFQATT and CDR2 is SNEGSKA (reference sequence). V was shortened by 0 bases and J by 5 bases, with 12 bases between the two germline ends. CDR3 region: CSARDAALGDTQYF. The CDR3, as DNA: TGCAGTGCTAGAGACGCAGCCCTGGGAGATACGCAGTATTTT.

This clonotype was seen a handful of times. This chain joins TRBV19 and TRBJ2-2, with 7 bases aligning to TRBD1. The V gene end was trimmed by 4 bases and the J gene end by 0 bases; junction bases not matched to a gene: 5. The CDR3 contains 16 residues. Germline V gene lookup returns CDR1 LNHDA and CDR2 SQIVND (reference sequence). CDR3 amino acids: CASSTPTGTNTGELFF. The DNA of the CDR3 is TGTGCCAGTAGTACCCCGACAGGGACGAACACCGGGGAGCTGTTTTTT.

The genes are TRBV24-1 and TRBJ2-2; D is unclear. Germline V gene data show CDR1 as KGHDR and CDR2 as SFDVKD. Trimming pared 9 bases from V and 1 base from J, leaving 11 bases between. CDR3 size: 14 residues. The CDR3 is CATEPRENTGELFF. The CDR3 DNA sequence: TGTGCCACCGAGCCGCGTGAGAACACCGGGGAGCTGTTTTTT.

The rearrangement uses TRBV15 and TRBJ2-2, with a weak D call TRBD2 (5 bases). The CDR3 totals 14 residues. Germline values: CDR1 LNHNV, CDR2 YYDKDF (reference sequence). V lost 2 bases and J lost 4, with 8 bases in between. The CDR3 region has the DNA TGTGCCACCAGCAGAACGGGGTTCACCGGGGAGCTGTTTTTT. Its protein product is CATSRTGFTGELFF.

This clonotype has just a few counts. The chain carries TRBV7-8 and TRBJ2-5; TRBD1 agrees at 8 bases. The J segment lost 3 bases and the V segment lost 1 base, leaving 1 base of the junction unmatched. CDR1 SGHVS and CDR2 FQNEAQ come from the germline V gene. The CDR3 is 14 amino acids. The CDR3 protein is CASSLVDREETQYF. The CDR3 DNA sequence: TGTGCCAGCAGCTTAGTGGACAGGGAAGAGACCCAGTACTTC. Variable domain in full (rest from reference TRBV7-8 and TRBJ2-5): GAGVSQSPRYKVAKRGQDVALRCDPISGHVSLFWYQQALGQGPEFLTYFQNEAQLDKSGLPSDRFFAERPEGSVSTLKIQRTQQEDSAVYLCASSLVDREETQYFGPGTRLLVL.

The chain links TRBV11-1 to TRBJ2-6; no definite D call. V lost 8 bases to trimming and J lost 0 bases, with 11 bases between them. Germline CDR1 and CDR2: SGHAT and FQDESV (reference sequence). The CDR3 runs 15 residues. The CDR3 sequence is CASWDAYSGANVLTF. The CDR3 nucleotides are TGTGCCAGCTGGGATGCGTACTCTGGGGCCAACGTCCTGACTTTC.

This clonotype has a handful of counts. The chain carries TRBV4-2 and TRBJ2-4, with D possibly TRBD2 on 5 matching bases. The germline CDR1 and CDR2 sequences are LGHNA and YNFKEQ. The V gene lost 4 bases and the J gene lost 9 bases, with 10 bases spanning the gap. CDR3 length: 12 residues. The CDR3 loop reads CASSPGGRIQYF. The CDR3 nucleotides are TGTGCCAGCAGCCCCGGAGGACGCATTCAGTACTTC.

This chain joins TRBV4-2 and TRBJ1-1, with 7 nucleotides matching TRBD1. The germline V gene has CDR1 LGHNA and CDR2 YNFKEQ. This CDR3 is built from 17 residues. The junction had 11 bases not matched to a gene; V was cut back by 0 bases and J by 4 bases. The CDR3 region is CASSQEVGRGQSTEAFF. The DNA of the CDR3 is TGTGCCAGCAGCCAAGAAGTCGGAAGGGGGCAAAGCACTGAAGCTTTCTTT.

This clonotype was seen a few times. The chain combines TRBV14 with TRBJ2-3, with D uncertain. The V end was cut by 0 bases, the J end by 6 bases, with 7 bases between. The CDR3 consists of 13 residues. Germline V CDR1 and CDR2: SGHDN, FVKESK. The CDR3 sequence is CASSQELGDTQYF. The CDR3 DNA reads TGTGCCAGCAGCCAAGAGTTGGGGGATACGCAGTATTTT.

The gene calls are TRBV12-3 or TRBV12-4 and TRBJ2-5, with TRBD2 matching 8 bases. This CDR3 is 15 amino acids long. V lost 6 bases and J lost 6; bases outside the gene matches: 12. CDR3 amino acids: CASRPLGGAMKTQYF. CDR3 DNA: TGTGCCAGCAGGCCTCTCGGGGGGGCCATGAAGACCCAGTACTTC.

This clonotype was seen a handful of times. V and J are TRBV29-1 and TRBJ2-2; a possible D gene is TRBD2 (6 bases). Germline V gives CDR1 SQVTM, CDR2 ANQGSEA. V lost 3 bases and J lost 2, with 7 bases in between. This CDR3 comprises 13 residues. This CDR3 reads CSVDTSNTGELFF. As DNA, the CDR3 is TGCAGCGTTGACACTAGCAACACCGGGGAGCTGTTTTTT.

Many counts were recorded for this clonotype. The chain links TRBV12-3 or TRBV12-4 to TRBJ1-5; possibly TRBD1 for D (5 bases). The CDR3 contains 13 residues. V gave up 8 bases and J gave up 7 bases, with 15 bases separating them. CDR3 sequence reads: CASSWGGGQPQHF. The CDR3 DNA is TGTGCCAGCTCTTGGGGTGGGGGGCAGCCCCAGCATTTT.

This chain links TRBV27 with TRBJ2-7, with TRBD2 matching 8 bases. Looked up from germline, CDR1 is MNHEY and CDR2 is SMNVEV (reference sequence). With 2 bases clipped from V and 1 base from J, the junction kept 7 bases outside the gene matches. The CDR3 totals 16 residues. CDR3 sequence (DNA): TGTGCCAGCAGTTTAATCTCTCGCGGGGGGTCCTACGAGCAGTACTTC. Protein product: CASSLISRGGSYEQYF.

This clonotype was seen only a few times. The chain joins TRBV7-2 to TRBJ2-1; 9 nucleotides match TRBD1. This CDR3 is 15 amino acids long. Losses at the gene ends were 6 bases for V and 1 base for J; bases not matched to a gene: 4. Germline loops: CDR1 SGHTA, CDR2 FQGNSA. This CDR3 reads CASRQGAGSYNEQFF. In DNA, the CDR3 is TGTGCCAGCAGACAGGGGGCAGGGTCCTACAATGAGCAGTTCTTC.

This clonotype was seen many times. The rearrangement links TRBV18 to TRBJ2-2, with D tentatively TRBD2 (5 bases). Germline V gives CDR1 KGHSH, CDR2 LQKENI. This CDR3 comprises 14 residues. The V and J ends lost 8 bases and 3 bases respectively, with 13 bases between them. The CDR3 coding sequence is TGTGCCAGCAGCCCCTCGAGGGACACCGGGGAGCTGTTTTTT. This encodes CASSPSRDTGELFF.

The V gene is TRBV20-1, the J gene TRBJ2-5; D might be TRBD1 (5 bases). Per germline, CDR1 DFQATT and CDR2 SNEGSKA (reference sequence). The CDR3 loop spans 15 amino acids. Trimming stripped 0 bases from V and 2 bases from J, with 13 bases between. Here the CDR3 reads CSARDVQGNQETQYF. The CDR3 coding sequence is TGCAGTGCTAGAGACGTGCAGGGAAATCAAGAGACCCAGTACTTC.

There are a few counts of this clonotype. This chain connects TRBV11-1 to TRBJ1-1; D perhaps matches TRBD1 (6 bases). The CDR3 is 14 amino acids. V lost 3 bases and J lost 2, with 10 bases in between. Per the germline V gene, CDR1 is SGHAT and CDR2 is FQDESV (reference sequence). In DNA, the CDR3 is TGTGCCAGCAGCTTCGCGGACAGCAACACTGAAGCTTTCTTT. Its protein product is CASSFADSNTEAFF.

This clonotype was observed at least ten times. The V and J genes are TRBV20-1 and TRBJ2-1; the D gene is possibly TRBD2 (5 bases). In germline, CDR1 is DFQATT, CDR2 SNEGSKA (reference sequence). Trimming removed 3 bases from V and 0 bases from J, with 9 bases in between. The CDR3 contains 14 residues. CDR3 residues: CSASPGSSYNEQFF. The CDR3 nucleotides read TGCAGTGCTAGTCCGGGAAGCTCCTACAATGAGCAGTTCTTC.

This chain connects TRBV5-1 to TRBJ1-2; maybe TRBD1 (6 bases). Trimming left V 0 bases short and J 2 bases short, with 8 bases between. Germline V CDR1 and CDR2: SGHRS, YFSETQ. The CDR3 is 14 amino acids. The CDR3 DNA reads TGCGCCAGCAGCTTGGATCAGGGGAACTATGGCTACACCTTC. Protein sequence: CASSLDQGNYGYTF. The full variable domain, rest sourced from reference TRBV5-1 and TRBJ1-2, is KAGVTQTPRYLIKTRGQQVTLSCSPISGHRSVSWYQQTPGQGLQFLFEYFSETQRNKGNFPGRFSGRQFSNSRSEMNVSTLELGDSALYLCASSLDQGNYGYTFGSGTRLTVV.

The chain recombines TRBV27 with TRBJ1-5; D is possibly TRBD1 (5 bases). Trimming removed 5 bases at V and 0 bases at J, with 11 bases between. Germline V gene lookup returns CDR1 MNHEY and CDR2 SMNVEV (reference sequence). CDR3 length equals 15 residues. The CDR3 loop reads CASSHRDGSNQPQHF. In nucleotides, the CDR3 is TGTGCCAGCAGTCACCGGGACGGTAGCAATCAGCCCCAGCATTTT.

This clonotype has a handful of counts. The chain couples TRBV7-6 to TRBJ1-6, with a weak D call TRBD1 (5 bases). The germline V gene has CDR1 SGHVS and CDR2 FNYEAQ. With 5 bases removed from V and 0 bases from J, the gap between germline ends came to 14 bases. CDR3 size: 17 residues. DNA of the CDR3: TGTGCCAGCAGCCCACAGGCCCAGAGCTCCTATAATTCACCCCTCCACTTT. Its translation: CASSPQAQSSYNSPLHF.

In its sample, this clonotype was seen many times. The V and J genes are TRBV13 and TRBJ1-1, with 8 bases identical to TRBD1. V was clipped by 5 bases and J by 3 bases; unmatched bases: 11. The length of the CDR3 is 16 residues. CDR1 is PRHDT and CDR2 is FYEKMQ in the germline V gene (reference sequence). CDR3 coding DNA: TGTGCCAGCAGCCCGACAGGGGAGGAGGAGGACACTGAAGCTTTCTTT. Its protein is CASSPTGEEEDTEAFF.

The chain recombines TRBV20-1 with TRBJ2-5; 7 nucleotides align to TRBD2. Trimming removed 1 base from V and 2 bases from J; junction bases left unmatched: 4. The CDR3 loop spans 14 amino acids. Germline assignment: CDR1 DFQATT and CDR2 SNEGSKA (reference sequence). The CDR3 DNA is TGCAGTGCTAGAGTCTTGGGGGGGCAAGAGACCCAGTACTTC. This sequence encodes CSARVLGGQETQYF.

The gene calls are TRBV6-2 or TRBV6-3 and TRBJ2-5; D may correspond to TRBD1 or TRBD2 (5 bases each). Germline values: CDR1 MNHEY, CDR2 SVGEGT. The germline V and J ends were trimmed by 4 bases and 3 bases, with 15 bases remaining between them. The CDR3 consists of 15 residues. CDR3 sequence (DNA): TGTGCCAGCAGTTCCATAGGGGACGCCAAAGAGACCCAGTACTTC. Encoded protein: CASSSIGDAKETQYF.

A single count supports this clonotype. J is TRBJ1-1 and V is TRBV2; 10 nucleotides agree with TRBD1. Unmatched junction bases numbered 6, after V lost 5 bases and J lost 0 bases. The germline V gene encodes CDR1 SNHLY and CDR2 FYNNEI. The CDR3 totals 16 residues. The CDR3 reads CASSKQGQGLNTEAFF. CDR3 coding DNA: TGTGCCAGCAGTAAACAGGGACAGGGGTTGAACACTGAAGCTTTCTTT.

This clonotype was seen a handful of times. The genes are TRBV5-1 and TRBJ2-1; D not resolved. The V and J ends lost 3 bases and 4 bases respectively, with 11 bases between them. The germline gives CDR1 SGHRS, CDR2 YFSETQ. The CDR3 covers 14 residues. The CDR3 DNA sequence: TGCGCCAGCAGCTCCACAGAGAATTACAATGAGCAGTTCTTC. Translated, it gives CASSSTENYNEQFF.

The rearrangement links TRBV20-1 to TRBJ2-3, with 8 bases fitting TRBD1. The V segment lost 6 bases and the J segment 2 bases; nucleotides outside the gene matches: 10. From germline, CDR1 is DFQATT and CDR2 SNEGSKA (reference sequence). This CDR3 is 15 amino acids long. The CDR3, as DNA: TGCAGTGCGTCCGGAGGGGACAGGTTCACAGATACGCAGTATTTT. Translation: CSASGGDRFTDTQYF.